This T cell receptor (beta chain) was captured in a study of blood T cells in healthy people across ages. Healthy individuals of Caucasian origin from Russia, aged roughly 6 to 90, served as donors. A J-beta primer mix and a sample-barcoded 5' primer were used in a second PCR of about 7 to 12 cycles. There were at least 2.5 million CDR3-containing paired-end reads obtained from each sample. TCRdb processed the 5' RACE reads anew with MiXCR; each CDR3 protein has one entry. The profile shows approximately 1.5 million distinct CDR3 sequences, 30% to 35% of them singletons. This clonotype has a handful of counts. Its specificity is not known. V lost 4 bases, J lost 5 bases, and 5 bases stayed unmatched. The CDR3 consists of 16 residues. The V gene's germline CDR1 is LGHDT and CDR2 YNNKEL (reference sequence). Study outcomes and limitations: Measured against age, TCR beta diversity per million T cells decreased in a roughly linear manner. PBMC samples, being unsorted, prevented any conclusive comparison of naive and antigen-experienced cells.

The chain joins TRBV3-1 to TRBJ2-3; the match to TRBD2 covers 14 bases. The TCR was taken from a woman aged 25-40 years in good health. Sequenced input: blood. CDR3 bases: TGTGCCAGCAGCCCCGGGACTAGCGGGAGCGGAGATACGCAGTATTTT. Translated: CASSPGTSGSGDTQYF.